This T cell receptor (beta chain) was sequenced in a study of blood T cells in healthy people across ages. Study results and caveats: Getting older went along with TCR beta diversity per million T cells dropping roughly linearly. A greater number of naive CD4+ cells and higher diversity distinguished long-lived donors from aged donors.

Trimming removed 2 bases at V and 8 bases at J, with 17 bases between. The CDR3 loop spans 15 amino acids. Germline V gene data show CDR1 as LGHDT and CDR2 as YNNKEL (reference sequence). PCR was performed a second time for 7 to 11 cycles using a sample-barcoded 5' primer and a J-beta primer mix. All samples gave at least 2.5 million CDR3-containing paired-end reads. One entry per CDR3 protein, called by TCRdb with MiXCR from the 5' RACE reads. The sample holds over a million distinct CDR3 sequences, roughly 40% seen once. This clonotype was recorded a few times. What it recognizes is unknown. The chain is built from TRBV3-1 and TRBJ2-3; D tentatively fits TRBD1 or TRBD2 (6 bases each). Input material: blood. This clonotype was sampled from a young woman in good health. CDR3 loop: CASSQIGLPQGTQYF. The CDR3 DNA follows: TGTGCCAGCAGCCAAATAGGACTACCACAGGGTACGCAGTATTTT.